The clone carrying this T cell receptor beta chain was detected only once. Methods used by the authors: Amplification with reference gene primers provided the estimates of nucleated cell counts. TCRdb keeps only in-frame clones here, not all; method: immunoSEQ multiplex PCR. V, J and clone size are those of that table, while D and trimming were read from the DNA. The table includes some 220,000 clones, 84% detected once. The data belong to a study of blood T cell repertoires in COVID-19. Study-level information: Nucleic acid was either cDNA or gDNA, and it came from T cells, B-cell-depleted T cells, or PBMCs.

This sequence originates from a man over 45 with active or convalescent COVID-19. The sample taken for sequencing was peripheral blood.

The CDR3 loop reads CASSQEGDTEAFF. The CDR3 DNA follows: TGCGCCAGCAGCCAAGAAGGGGACACTGAAGCTTTCTTT. V usage is TRBV4-3 and J usage is TRBJ1-1; TRBD1 might be the D (5 bases). The V gene's germline CDR1 is LGHNA and CDR2 YSLEER. Trimming shortened V by 0 bases and J by 3 bases, and 5 bases separated the two germline ends. This CDR3 is 13 amino acids long.